This T cell receptor (beta chain) was captured in a study of shared clonotypes between healthy human individuals. Study-level findings and limits: Rarefaction analysis demonstrated incomplete sorted-subset sequencing notwithstanding large depth.

The CDR3 has 18 residues. The trim removed 0 bases at V and 5 bases at J, leaving 13 bases unmatched. The germline CDR1 and CDR2 sequences are MNHEY and SMNVEV (reference sequence). Repertoires were generated with immunoSEQ multiplex PCR, while TCRdb's copy carries only in-frame clones and drops some. The sample lists over 850,000 clones; more than 75% were seen once. There were only Caucasian adults among the donors, and all lived in Nashville, Tennessee. Note on this clone: The antigen is undetermined.

Sequenced material: memory CD4+ T cells from PBMCs. Subset here: CD45RA-negative fraction. V and J are TRBV27 and TRBJ1-5, with 7 bases identical to TRBD1. The sequence derives from a man aged 18-30 years in good health. Some clones in this sample may be carry-over from other donors' samples. The CDR3: CASSLSFLIRQGDQPQHF. The DNA for the CDR3 is TGTGCCAGCAGTTTATCCTTCCTCATCAGACAGGGCGATCAGCCCCAGCATTTT.